Presented here are 5 T cell receptor beta chains from one specimen sequenced in a study of blood T cells in healthy people across ages. A second PCR, run for about 7 to 12 cycles, used a sample-barcoded 5' primer plus a J-beta primer mix. From the 5' RACE reads, TCRdb called clonotypes with MiXCR, one entry per CDR3 protein. The data hold about 1.4 million distinct CDR3 sequences, with almost 60% observed a single time. Sample: blood. The receptors derive from a young man in good health.

This clonotype has only one observation. J is TRBJ1-1 and V is TRBV6-4; unclear D gene. This CDR3 comprises 10 residues. Germline values: CDR1 MRHNA, CDR2 SNTAGT. With 6 bases removed from V and 10 bases from J, the gap between germline ends came to 9 bases. In DNA, the CDR3 is TGTGCCAGCAGAGGAATTGGAGCTTTCTTT. Protein: CASRGIGAFF.

This chain's CDR3 is CASSDPLSGANVLTF. In DNA, the CDR3 is TGTGCCAGCAGTGACCCACTCTCTGGGGCCAACGTCCTGACTTTC. This sequence joins TRBV6-1 and TRBJ2-6; the D is unclear. Looked up from germline, CDR1 is MNHNS and CDR2 is SASEGT. V was cut by 3 bases and J by 0 bases, with 6 bases left in between. The CDR3 totals 15 residues.

The chain recombines TRBV4-1 with TRBJ2-5; 9 positions agree with TRBD2. The CDR3 is 12 amino acids. From germline, CDR1 is MGHRA and CDR2 YSYEKL. V dropped 5 bases and J dropped 10; count of bases not matched to a gene: 5. In DNA, the CDR3 is TGCGCCAGCAGCGAGACTAGCGGCAACCAGTACTTC. Its translation: CASSETSGNQYF.

This chain connects TRBV29-1 to TRBJ2-1; no clear D gene. The germline CDR1 and CDR2 sequences are SQVTM and ANQGSEA. Trimming removed 5 bases from V and 7 bases from J, with 30 bases in between. The CDR3 contains 18 residues. CDR3 in amino acids: CSVLPLLATKKFPNEQFF. Here the CDR3 DNA reads TGCAGCGTTTTACCCTTGTTGGCTACCAAAAAATTCCCTAATGAGCAGTTCTTC.

The V call is TRBV5-1, the J call TRBJ2-1, with 9 bases fitting TRBD2. The V segment lost 4 bases and the J segment 3 bases; nucleotides outside the gene matches: 5. The CDR3 runs to 15 residues. In germline, CDR1 is SGHRS, CDR2 YFSETQ. The CDR3, as DNA: TGCGCCAGCAGCCAGCGGGAGGTCTTCTACAATGAGCAGTTCTTC. This sequence encodes CASSQREVFYNEQFF.